These 5 T cell receptor beta chains were sequenced from one sample in a study of regulatory T cells in long-lasting Graves disease. Documented time point: newly diagnosed GD, antithyroid drugs for less than 3 months. RNA isolated from PBMCs was used to make the TCR library. Construction of the TCR beta libraries employed iRepertoire HTBI primers in conjunction with Arm-PCR of CDR3 regions. TCRdb processed the multiplex PCR reads anew with MiXCR; each CDR3 protein has one entry. In the table there are about 350,000 distinct CDR3 sequences, around 15% of which are singletons. These data were likewise used in another study, on T cells in Graves' hyperthyroidism and ophthalmopathy.

The sequencing here drew on peripheral blood mononuclear cells (PBMCs), taken at new diagnosis, from a patient treated with antithyroid drugs. These receptor sequences come from a woman younger than 30 with Graves disease.

This clonotype showed up many times. V and J are TRBV5-5 and TRBJ2-5; TRBD2 aligns across 11 bases. The CDR3 contains 15 residues. Trimming took 3 bases from V and 5 from J; bases not matched to a gene: 6. Looked up from germline, CDR1 is SGHKS and CDR2 is YYEKEE (reference sequence). The CDR3 DNA follows: TGTGCCAGCAGCTCAATAGCGGGAGGGGGGGAGACCCAGTACTTC. This codes for CASSSIAGGGETQYF.

V gene TRBV28 combines with J gene TRBJ1-5, with unresolved D. Trimming left V 3 bases short and J 5 bases short, with 5 bases between. The CDR3 sequence is 12 residues long. The V gene's germline CDR1 is MDHEN and CDR2 SYDVKM. DNA for the CDR3: TGTGCCAGCAGTTTGTGGGATCAGCCCCAGCATTTT. It encodes CASSLWDQPQHF.

This clonotype was seen at least ten times. This chain joins TRBV20-1 and TRBJ2-1; D uncertain. V was trimmed by 8 bases and J by 8 bases, leaving 10 bases between them. CDR3 length: 10 residues. Germline CDR1 is DFQATT and CDR2 is SNEGSKA (reference sequence). Written as DNA, the CDR3 is TGCAGTCCGTGGTCGGATGAGCAGTTCTTC. It encodes CSPWSDEQFF.

CDR3 region: CASSYSGGGSNQPQHF. The CDR3, as DNA: TGTGCCAGCAGCTACTCAGGGGGCGGAAGCAATCAGCCCCAGCATTTT. This chain uses TRBV4-2 with TRBJ1-5; TRBD1 agrees at 8 bases. CDR3 length: 16 residues. The J segment lost 1 base and the V segment lost 5 bases, leaving 7 bases of the junction unmatched. CDR1 is LGHNA and CDR2 is YNFKEQ in the germline V gene.

As concerns this clonotype: This sequence may be a read error, since a much larger clone differs from it by one base. This chain uses TRBV7-9 with TRBJ1-4; possibly TRBD1 for D (5 bases). Germline V gene data show CDR1 as SEHNR and CDR2 as FQNEAQ (reference sequence). V was trimmed by 5 bases and J by 7 bases, leaving 23 bases between them. The CDR3 has 17 residues. For the CDR3, the DNA is TGTGCCAGCAGCGTCGGTGGTTATTCAGGGTGGGGTGAAAAACTGTTTTTT. Protein product: CASSVGGYSGWGEKLFF.